This T cell receptor beta chain emerged from a study of T cells in Graves' hyperthyroidism and ophthalmopathy. What was amplified from RNA transcripts were TCR beta CDR3 regions. A first-round RT-PCR of the TCR CDR3 used the HTBI primer set. TCRdb re-derived calls from the multiplex PCR reads in MiXCR, one entry per CDR3 protein. The sample lists 270,000 or so distinct CDR3 sequences; 15% were seen once. There are many counts of this clonotype. Its antigen is unidentified. General study points: Ophthalmopathy was distinguished from stable hyperthyroidism by 13 V-J signatures. Most thyroid clonotypes that were expanded above 0.001 also turned up in blood.

Among the patients, aged 18 to 65, hyperthyroidism was newly diagnosed and had lasted under 2 months. It was uncontrolled infection, other autoimmune disease, pregnancy or lactation that excluded patients. The sequencing input was blood. The sequence was obtained from a woman in her fifties or sixties with Graves' hyperthyroidism that later progressed to Graves' ophthalmopathy.

DNA of the CDR3: TGTGCCAGCAGCTCACACGGATACACTGAAGCTTTCTTT. It specifies CASSSHGYTEAFF. The chain employs TRBV11-2 and TRBJ1-1; D remains unclear. Trimming removed 4 bases from V and 3 bases from J, with 9 bases in between. Germline lookup yields CDR1 SGHAT and CDR2 FQNNGV. This CDR3 has 13 residues. Using reference TRBV11-2 and TRBJ1-1 for the parts outside the CDR3, the full variable domain is EAGVAQSPRYKIIEKRQSVAFWCNPISGHATLYWYQQILGQGPKLLIQFQNNGVVDDSQLPKDRFSAERLKGVDSTLKIQPAKLEDSAVYLCASSSHGYTEAFFGQGTRLTVV.